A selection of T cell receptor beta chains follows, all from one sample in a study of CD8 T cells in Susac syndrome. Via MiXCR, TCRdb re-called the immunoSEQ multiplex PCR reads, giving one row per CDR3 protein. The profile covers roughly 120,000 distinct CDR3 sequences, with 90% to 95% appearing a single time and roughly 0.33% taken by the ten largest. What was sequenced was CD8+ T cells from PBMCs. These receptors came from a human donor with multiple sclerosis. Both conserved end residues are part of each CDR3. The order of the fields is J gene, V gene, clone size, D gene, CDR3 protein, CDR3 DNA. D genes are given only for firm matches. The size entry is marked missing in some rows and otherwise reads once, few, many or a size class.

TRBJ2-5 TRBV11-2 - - CASSLDPLLTTYQETQYF TGTGCCAGCAGCTTAGATCCTCTTCTGACCACGTACCAAGAGACCCAGTACTTC
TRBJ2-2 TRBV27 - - CASSPNLWELFF TGTGCCAGCAGCCCGAACCTTTGGGAGCTGTTTTTT
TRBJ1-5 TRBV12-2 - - CASRLAGGGLLGSSNQPQHF TGTGCAAGTCGCTTAGCTGGGGGGGGGCTCCTCGGCAGTAGCAATCAGCCCCAGCATTTT
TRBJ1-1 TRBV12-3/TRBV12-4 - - CASSLGGVVSAFF TGTGCCAGCAGTTTAGGCGGTGTTGTGTCGGCTTTCTTT
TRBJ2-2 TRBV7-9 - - CARPGRNTGELFF TGTGCCAGACCGGGACGAAACACCGGGGAGCTGTTTTTT
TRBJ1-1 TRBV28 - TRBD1 CASSWTGVGTEAFF TGTGCCAGCAGTTGGACAGGGGTGGGCACTGAAGCTTTCTTT
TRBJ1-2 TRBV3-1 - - CASSQTDTANYGYTF TGTGCCAGCAGCCAGACAGACACGGCTAACTATGGCTACACCTTC
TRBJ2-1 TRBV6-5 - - CASWGPTKQFF TGTGCCAGCTGGGGACCGACTAAGCAGTTCTTC
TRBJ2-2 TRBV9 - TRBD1 CASSGTGSNTGELFF TGTGCCAGCAGCGGGACAGGATCGAACACCGGGGAGCTGTTTTTT
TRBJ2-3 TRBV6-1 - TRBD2 CASSEVGDGREIADTQYF TGTGCCAGCAGTGAAGTTGGGGATGGGCGGGAGATCGCAGATACGCAGTATTTT
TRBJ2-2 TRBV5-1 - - CASSQGPRPNTGELFF TGCGCCAGCAGCCAGGGACCCCGCCCCAACACCGGGGAGCTGTTTTTT
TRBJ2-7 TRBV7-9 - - CASFIGGEQYF TGTGCCAGCTTCATAGGGGGCGAGCAGTACTTC
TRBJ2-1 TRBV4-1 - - CASSTGPYNEQFF TGCGCCAGCAGCACGGGACCTTACAATGAGCAGTTCTTC
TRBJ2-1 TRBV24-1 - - CATSWGNEQFF TGTGCCACCAGTTGGGGAAATGAGCAGTTCTTC
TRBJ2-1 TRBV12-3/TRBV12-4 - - CASRPLMGRGDYNEQFF TGTGCCAGCAGGCCATTGATGGGGCGGGGAGATTACAATGAGCAGTTCTTC
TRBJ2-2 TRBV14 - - CASSPFGAAALALTGELFF TGTGCCAGCAGCCCCTTCGGGGCCGCCGCCCTGGCGTTGACCGGGGAGCTGTTTTTT
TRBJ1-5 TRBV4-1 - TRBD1 CASSQGQGTSQPQHF TGCGCCAGCAGCCAAGGACAGGGTACAAGTCAGCCCCAGCATTTT
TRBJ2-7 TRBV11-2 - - CASSNSRDTSYEQYF TGTGCCAGCAGCAATTCGCGGGACACCTCCTACGAGCAGTACTTC
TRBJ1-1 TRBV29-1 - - CSVEVVDTEAFF TGCAGCGTTGAAGTGGTGGACACTGAAGCTTTCTTT
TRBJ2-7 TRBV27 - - CASSISGDEQYF TGTGCCAGCAGTATTAGCGGAGACGAGCAGTACTTC
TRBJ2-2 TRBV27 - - CATQDSYHTGELFF TGTGCCACCCAGGACAGCTACCACACCGGGGAGCTGTTTTTT
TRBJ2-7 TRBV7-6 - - CASSLSEASYEQYF TGTGCCAGCAGCTTAAGCGAGGCCTCCTACGAGCAGTACTTC
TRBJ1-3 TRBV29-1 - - CSVEGGVMSGNTIYF TGCAGCGTTGAGGGGGGGGTGATGTCTGGAAACACCATATATTTT
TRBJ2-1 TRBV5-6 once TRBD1 CASSLGQGAFEQFF TGTGCCAGCAGCTTGGGACAGGGGGCCTTTGAGCAGTTCTTC
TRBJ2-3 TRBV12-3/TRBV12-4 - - CASSWTGRIVDTQYF TGTGCCAGCAGTTGGACTGGGCGAATAGTAGATACGCAGTATTTT
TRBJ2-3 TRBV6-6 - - CASSYDTQYF TGTGCCAGCAGTTACGATACGCAGTATTTT
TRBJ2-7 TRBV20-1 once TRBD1 CSARVATGMYEQYF TGCAGTGCTAGAGTCGCGACAGGGATGTACGAGCAGTACTTC
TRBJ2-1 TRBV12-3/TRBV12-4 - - CASSPGAGYNEQFF TGTGCCAGCAGTCCGGGGGCAGGGTACAATGAGCAGTTCTTC
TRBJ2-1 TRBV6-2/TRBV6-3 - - CASSPGGPYNEQFF TGTGCCAGCAGCCCCGGGGGGCCCTACAATGAGCAGTTCTTC
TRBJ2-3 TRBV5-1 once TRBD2 CASSASGTSRTDTQYF TGCGCCAGCAGCGCTTCCGGGACTAGCAGAACAGATACGCAGTATTTT
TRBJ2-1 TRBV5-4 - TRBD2 CASSFELAGAYNEQFF TGTGCCAGCAGCTTCGAACTAGCGGGGGCCTACAATGAGCAGTTCTTC
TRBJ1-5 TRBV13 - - CASSEGTARNQPQHF TGTGCCAGCAGCGAGGGGACGGCGCGCAATCAGCCCCAGCATTTT
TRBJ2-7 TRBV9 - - CASSVVSGSYEQYF TGTGCCAGCAGCGTAGTGAGCGGTTCCTACGAGCAGTACTTC
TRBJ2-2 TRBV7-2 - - CASSPRIASGELFF TGTGCCAGCAGCCCGCGGATAGCATCCGGGGAGCTGTTTTTT
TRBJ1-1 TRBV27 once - CASSTGLGNTEAFF TGTGCCAGCAGTACAGGGCTCGGGAACACTGAAGCTTTCTTT
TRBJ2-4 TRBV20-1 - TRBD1 CSARFQILNRGRDIQYF TGCAGTGCTAGATTCCAAATTCTAAACAGGGGTCGTGACATTCAGTACTTC
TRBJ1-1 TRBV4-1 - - CASSHGTDTEAFF TGCGCCAGCAGCCACGGGACGGACACTGAAGCTTTCTTT
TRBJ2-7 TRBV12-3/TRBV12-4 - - CASSGDTHDSYEQYF TGTGCCAGCAGCGGTGACACGCACGACTCCTACGAGCAGTACTTC
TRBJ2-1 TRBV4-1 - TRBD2 CASSQLAGWGNEQFF TGCGCCAGCAGCCAATTAGCGGGTTGGGGCAATGAGCAGTTCTTC
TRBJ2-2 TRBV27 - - CASLGTLNGELFF TGTGCCAGCCTCGGGACTCTGAACGGGGAGCTGTTTTTT
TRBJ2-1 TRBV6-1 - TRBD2 CASKGGRPYNEQFF TGTGCCAGCAAGGGCGGGAGACCTTACAATGAGCAGTTCTTC
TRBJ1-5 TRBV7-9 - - CASSSPYSNQPQHF TGTGCCAGCAGCTCGCCCTATAGCAATCAGCCCCAGCATTTT
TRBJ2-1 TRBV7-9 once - CASSLARRYHYNEQFF TGTGCCAGCAGCTTAGCGCGGCGCTACCACTACAATGAGCAGTTCTTC
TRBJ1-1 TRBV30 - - CAWSVSGRTEAFF TGTGCCTGGAGTGTGTCAGGGCGTACTGAAGCTTTCTTT
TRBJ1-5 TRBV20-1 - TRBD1 CSVSTGPNQPQHF TGCAGTGTTTCGACAGGGCCAAATCAGCCCCAGCATTTT
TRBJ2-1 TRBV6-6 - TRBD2 CASSYTGPGGDEQFF TGTGCCAGCAGTTATACGGGTCCGGGGGGTGATGAGCAGTTCTTC
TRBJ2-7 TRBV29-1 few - CSVAGGDSAYEQYF TGCAGCGTTGCGGGGGGGGACAGTGCCTACGAGCAGTACTTC
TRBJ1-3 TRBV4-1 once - CASSPRISQGSGNTIYF TGCGCCAGCAGCCCACGTATCTCACAGGGCTCTGGAAACACCATATATTTT
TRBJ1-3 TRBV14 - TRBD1 CASSKNLPGTVSSGNTIYF TGTGCCAGCAGCAAGAACTTACCCGGGACAGTGAGCTCTGGAAACACCATATATTTT
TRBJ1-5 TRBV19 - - CASSLINREDQPQHF TGTGCCAGTAGTCTTATCAACAGGGAGGATCAGCCCCAGCATTTT
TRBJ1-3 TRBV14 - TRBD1 CASSQPGGPGNTIYF TGTGCCAGCAGCCAACCAGGGGGCCCTGGAAACACCATATATTTT
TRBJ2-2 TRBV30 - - CAWYGTTTGELFF TGTGCCTGGTACGGGACAACCACCGGGGAGCTGTTTTTT
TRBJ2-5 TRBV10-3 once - CAIRDGNQETQYF TGTGCCATCAGGGACGGAAACCAAGAGACCCAGTACTTC